The entry that follows covers one T cell receptor (beta chain) sequence. The CDR3 extends over 13 amino acids. Trimming removed 10 bases from V and 1 base from J, with 12 bases in between. Germline loops: CDR1 ENHRY, CDR2 SYGVKD. As handled by the study authors: It was from reference gene primer amplification that nucleated cell counts were estimated. TCRdb keeps only in-frame clones here, not all; method: immunoSEQ multiplex PCR. The V and J calls and clone size were taken over from that table, and D and trimming were inferred from the DNA. The sample has over 75,000 clones; 80% are singletons. This entry belongs to a study of blood T cell repertoires in COVID-19. About the study: Whether acute or convalescent, the COVID-19 samples came from the United States, Italy and Spain. PBMCs, B-cell-depleted T cells, or T cells provided the cDNA or gDNA that made up the material.

The sequence came from a woman in her sixties or seventies with acute or convalescent COVID-19. Sequenced: peripheral blood. J is TRBJ2-3 and V is TRBV10-3, with D possibly being TRBD1 (5 bases). Written as DNA, the CDR3 is TGTGCCAGTCAGGGTGGGGGCACAGATACGCAGTATTTT. Translated: CASQGGGTDTQYF.